This TCR beta chain appears in the sequencing data of a study of blood T cells in healthy people across ages. Peripheral blood was drawn, roughly 10 milliliters per donor. Extraction of total RNA produced a minimum of 5.5 micrograms from each sample. PCR was performed a second time for about 7 to 12 cycles using a sample-barcoded 5' primer and a J-beta primer mix. TCRdb used MiXCR to reprocess the 5' RACE reads, holding one entry per CDR3 protein. The profile shows about 780,000 distinct CDR3 sequences, 25% to 30% of them singletons. Trimming left V 8 bases short and J 2 bases short, with 19 bases between. The CDR3 is 16 residues long. Germline V gene data show CDR1 as MNHNS and CDR2 as SASEGT. The same sample was also used in a study of T cells of mothers and their children. That source notes: The study obtained over 8 million TCR beta CDR3 reads per mother and around 2.7 million per child.

The chain has TRBV6-1 and TRBJ1-5; D might be TRBD1 (6 bases). Input material: blood. The TCR comes from a boy aged 5-17 years in good health. The CDR3 DNA follows: TGTGCCAGCTGCACCGGGGGGGCCTGGGGCAATCAGCCCCAGCATTTT. Its protein is CASCTGGAWGNQPQHF.